Listed below are T cell receptor beta chains from one sample, sequenced in a study of T cells in Graves' hyperthyroidism and ophthalmopathy. TCRdb recomputed calls from the multiplex PCR reads with MiXCR, one row per CDR3 protein. The sample includes some 250,000 distinct CDR3 sequences, around 15% seen only once; the top ten take over 30%. The specimen was blood. The receptor source for this set is a woman between 50 and 59 years old with Graves' hyperthyroidism that later progressed to Graves' ophthalmopathy. CDR3s leave out the opening cysteine and the closing phenylalanine or tryptophan. Fields, in order: clone size, J gene, V gene, CDR3 protein. Rows give clone size only sometimes, using once, few, many, or a class for an expanded clone.

clone_size: few
j_call: TRBJ1-1
v_call: TRBV19
cdr3_aa: ASQIRGMNTEAF

clone_size: many
j_call: TRBJ2-3
v_call: TRBV10-3
cdr3_aa: AISAQSTDTQY

clone_size: many
j_call: TRBJ2-3
v_call: TRBV2
cdr3_aa: ASKRGESTDTQY

clone_size: many
j_call: TRBJ2-3
v_call: TRBV9
cdr3_aa: ASSAAPTSTDTQY

clone_size: many
j_call: TRBJ2-7
v_call: TRBV28
cdr3_aa: ASSLTSGYNEQY

clone_size: .
j_call: TRBJ2-1
v_call: TRBV3-1
cdr3_aa: ASSQEVGGQF

clone_size: few
j_call: TRBJ1-1
v_call: TRBV9
cdr3_aa: ASSVSANTEAF

clone_size: .
j_call: TRBJ2-3
v_call: TRBV5-6
cdr3_aa: ASSPLGLAGGDTQY

clone_size: .
j_call: TRBJ2-7
v_call: TRBV20-1
cdr3_aa: SARSLVAEGQSPEQY

clone_size: .
j_call: TRBJ2-2
v_call: TRBV9
cdr3_aa: ASSPPSGLAGGNTGELF

clone_size: many
j_call: TRBJ2-1
v_call: TRBV7-3
cdr3_aa: ASSSPDRYNEQF

clone_size: many
j_call: TRBJ2-2
v_call: TRBV9
cdr3_aa: ASSVSGRPTGGELF

clone_size: many
j_call: TRBJ2-1
v_call: TRBV18
cdr3_aa: ASSRQGDSYNEQF

clone_size: many
j_call: TRBJ2-1
v_call: TRBV20-1
cdr3_aa: SARGRGTYNEQF

clone_size: many
j_call: TRBJ1-1
v_call: TRBV19
cdr3_aa: ASSSRTENTEAF

clone_size: many
j_call: TRBJ2-5
v_call: TRBV18
cdr3_aa: ASSPRGEETQY

clone_size: many
j_call: TRBJ2-5
v_call: TRBV15
cdr3_aa: ATSRGATQETQY

clone_size: many
j_call: TRBJ2-1
v_call: TRBV5-1
cdr3_aa: ASSRTRDEQF

clone_size: many
j_call: TRBJ2-1
v_call: TRBV19
cdr3_aa: ASSILAGGDEQF

clone_size: .
j_call: TRBJ2-2
v_call: TRBV12-5
cdr3_aa: ASGLVTGRDTGELF

clone_size: many
j_call: TRBJ2-3
v_call: TRBV7-2
cdr3_aa: ASSSGLAGSADTQY

clone_size: many
j_call: TRBJ2-5
v_call: TRBV28
cdr3_aa: ATNSVRETQY

clone_size: .
j_call: TRBJ2-1
v_call: TRBV29-1
cdr3_aa: SVVSYNEQF

clone_size: .
j_call: TRBJ2-7
v_call: TRBV12-3/TRBV12-4
cdr3_aa: ASSFKRGTADYEQY

clone_size: many
j_call: TRBJ1-1
v_call: TRBV9
cdr3_aa: ASSVEDSQNTEAF

clone_size: .
j_call: TRBJ2-1
v_call: TRBV7-6
cdr3_aa: ASSGDRRSYMTNEQF

clone_size: few
j_call: TRBJ1-4
v_call: TRBV5-1
cdr3_aa: ASTTGFGRTNEKLF

clone_size: many
j_call: TRBJ2-1
v_call: TRBV12-3/TRBV12-4
cdr3_aa: ASSNQGLAGGYNEQF

clone_size: .
j_call: TRBJ1-5
v_call: TRBV30
cdr3_aa: AWSPDPWNYSNQPQH

clone_size: many
j_call: TRBJ2-3
v_call: TRBV18
cdr3_aa: ASSPRTSGSGTDTQY

clone_size: many
j_call: TRBJ2-7
v_call: TRBV29-1
cdr3_aa: SAFLDYEQY

clone_size: many
j_call: TRBJ2-1
v_call: TRBV11-1
cdr3_aa: ASSSAKAGKDYNEQF

clone_size: many
j_call: TRBJ1-5
v_call: TRBV6-2/TRBV6-3
cdr3_aa: ASSYGQEYQPQH

clone_size: many
j_call: TRBJ2-5
v_call: TRBV7-9
cdr3_aa: ASSLGKLGTSVQETQY

clone_size: many
j_call: TRBJ1-6
v_call: TRBV3-1
cdr3_aa: ASSSGVLSPLH

clone_size: few
j_call: TRBJ2-1
v_call: TRBV9
cdr3_aa: ASSASGSKDNEQF

clone_size: few
j_call: TRBJ1-5
v_call: TRBV9
cdr3_aa: ASSVAGGEGQPQH

clone_size: many
j_call: TRBJ1-2
v_call: TRBV5-1
cdr3_aa: ASSFSGENGYT

clone_size: many
j_call: TRBJ1-1
v_call: TRBV5-1
cdr3_aa: ASSRTGEDTEAF

clone_size: .
j_call: TRBJ2-4
v_call: TRBV10-1
cdr3_aa: ASSESVGARDIQY

clone_size: .
j_call: TRBJ2-1
v_call: TRBV20-1
cdr3_aa: SARDGDKGRNEQF

clone_size: many
j_call: TRBJ1-5
v_call: TRBV20-1
cdr3_aa: SARDGYSNQPQH

clone_size: many
j_call: TRBJ2-3
v_call: TRBV20-1
cdr3_aa: SAQGGRSDTQY

clone_size: many
j_call: TRBJ1-6
v_call: TRBV5-1
cdr3_aa: ASSSIPGDSPLH

clone_size: many
j_call: TRBJ2-7
v_call: TRBV2
cdr3_aa: ASSSYQLGQY

clone_size: few
j_call: TRBJ1-1
v_call: TRBV7-9
cdr3_aa: ASSLWENTEAF

clone_size: many
j_call: TRBJ2-3
v_call: TRBV20-1
cdr3_aa: SVMTSGRATDTQY

clone_size: few
j_call: TRBJ1-5
v_call: TRBV5-1
cdr3_aa: ASSLSGQGNQPQH

clone_size: many
j_call: TRBJ1-1
v_call: TRBV3-1
cdr3_aa: ASSQAGITEAF

clone_size: many
j_call: TRBJ1-3
v_call: TRBV30
cdr3_aa: AWSRLDRYSGNTIY

clone_size: many
j_call: TRBJ2-4
v_call: TRBV7-6
cdr3_aa: ASSSYKNIQY

clone_size: .
j_call: TRBJ1-4
v_call: TRBV4-3
cdr3_aa: ASSQDMRGYDEKLF

clone_size: many
j_call: TRBJ1-1
v_call: TRBV9
cdr3_aa: ASSVAGSLNTEAF

clone_size: .
j_call: TRBJ2-1
v_call: TRBV19
cdr3_aa: ASKGLSSYNEQF

clone_size: many
j_call: TRBJ2-2
v_call: TRBV29-1
cdr3_aa: SVKRDTGELF

clone_size: few
j_call: TRBJ2-7
v_call: TRBV7-3
cdr3_aa: ASSPGGGISYEQY

clone_size: few
j_call: TRBJ2-2
v_call: TRBV6-1
cdr3_aa: AGLVSVSKAGELF

clone_size: many
j_call: TRBJ2-7
v_call: TRBV5-1
cdr3_aa: ASSLAGREQY

clone_size: few
j_call: TRBJ2-2
v_call: TRBV6-1
cdr3_aa: ASSLRGVTGELF

clone_size: many
j_call: TRBJ2-5
v_call: TRBV28
cdr3_aa: ASSFTVQETQY